The source of this T cell receptor beta chain is a study of beta chain features in type 1 diabetes. General study points: Relative to healthy donors, patients appeared to have naive, central memory and Treg TCRB repertoires that were more similar.

This clone was seen only a few times. Antigen: not known. The ends lost 0 bases at V and 0 bases at J; junction bases unmatched: 6. In germline, CDR1 is LGHNA, CDR2 YSLEER. CDR3 length equals 18 residues. Sequenced material consisted of expressed TCRB transcripts (all of the isolated RNA was reverse transcribed). The protocol was immunoSEQ multiplex PCR, while the TCRdb copy is restricted to in-frame clones and leaves out a portion. This repertoire shows some 330,000 clones, approximately 11% found once; its top ten account for around 0.015%. The chain carries TRBV4-3 and TRBJ2-2; 8 nucleotides align to TRBD2. The sequence derives from a woman in her 30s in good health. Sequencing was done on a sample of naive CD4+ T cells from blood. The CDR3 region has the DNA TGCGCCAGCAGCCAAGAAGGAAGCGGGAGCGCGAACACCGGGGAGCTGTTTTTT. Residues: CASSQEGSGSANTGELFF.